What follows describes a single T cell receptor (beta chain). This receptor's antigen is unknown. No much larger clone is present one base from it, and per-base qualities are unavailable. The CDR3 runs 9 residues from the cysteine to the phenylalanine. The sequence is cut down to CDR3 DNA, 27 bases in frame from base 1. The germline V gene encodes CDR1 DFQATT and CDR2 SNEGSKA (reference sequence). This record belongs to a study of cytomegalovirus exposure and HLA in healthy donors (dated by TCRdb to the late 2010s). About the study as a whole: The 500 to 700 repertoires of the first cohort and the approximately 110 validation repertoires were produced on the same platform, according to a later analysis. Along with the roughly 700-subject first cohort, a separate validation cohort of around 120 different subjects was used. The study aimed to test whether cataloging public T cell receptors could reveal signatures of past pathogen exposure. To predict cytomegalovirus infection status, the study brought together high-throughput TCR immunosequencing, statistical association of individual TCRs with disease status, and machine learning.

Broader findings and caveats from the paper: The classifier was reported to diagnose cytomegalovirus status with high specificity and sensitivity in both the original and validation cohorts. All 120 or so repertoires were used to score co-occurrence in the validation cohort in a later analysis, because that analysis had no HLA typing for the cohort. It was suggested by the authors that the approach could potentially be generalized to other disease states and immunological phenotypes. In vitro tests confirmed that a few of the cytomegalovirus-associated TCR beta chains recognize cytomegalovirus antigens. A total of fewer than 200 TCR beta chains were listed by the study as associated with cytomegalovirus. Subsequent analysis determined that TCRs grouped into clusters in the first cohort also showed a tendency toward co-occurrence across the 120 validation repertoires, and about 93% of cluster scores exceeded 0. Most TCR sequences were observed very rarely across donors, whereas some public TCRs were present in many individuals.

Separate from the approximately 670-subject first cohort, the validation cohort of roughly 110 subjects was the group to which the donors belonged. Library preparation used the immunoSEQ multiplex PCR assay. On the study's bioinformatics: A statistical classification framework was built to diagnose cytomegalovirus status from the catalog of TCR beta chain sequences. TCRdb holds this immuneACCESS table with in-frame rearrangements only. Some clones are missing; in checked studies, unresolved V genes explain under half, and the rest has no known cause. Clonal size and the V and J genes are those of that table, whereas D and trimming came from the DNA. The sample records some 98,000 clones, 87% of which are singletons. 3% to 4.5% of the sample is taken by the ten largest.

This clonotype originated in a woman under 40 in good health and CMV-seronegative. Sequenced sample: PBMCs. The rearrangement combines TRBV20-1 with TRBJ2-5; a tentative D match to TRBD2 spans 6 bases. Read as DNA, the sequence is TGCAGGTTGGGGGGTACCCAGTACTTC. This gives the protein CRLGGTQYF.